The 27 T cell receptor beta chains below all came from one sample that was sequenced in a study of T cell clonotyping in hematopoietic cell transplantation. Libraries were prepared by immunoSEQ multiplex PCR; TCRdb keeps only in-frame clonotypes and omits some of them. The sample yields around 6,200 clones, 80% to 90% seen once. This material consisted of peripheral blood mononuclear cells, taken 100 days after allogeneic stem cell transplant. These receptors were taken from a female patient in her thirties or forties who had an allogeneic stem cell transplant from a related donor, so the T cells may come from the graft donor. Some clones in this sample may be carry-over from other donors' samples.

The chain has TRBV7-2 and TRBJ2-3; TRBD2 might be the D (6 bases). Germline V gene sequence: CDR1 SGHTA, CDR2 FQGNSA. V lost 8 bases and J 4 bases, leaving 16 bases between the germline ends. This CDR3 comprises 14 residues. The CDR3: CASLRVAGPDTQYF. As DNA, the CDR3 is TGTGCCAGCCTGAGGGTCGCGGGGCCAGATACGCAGTATTTT.

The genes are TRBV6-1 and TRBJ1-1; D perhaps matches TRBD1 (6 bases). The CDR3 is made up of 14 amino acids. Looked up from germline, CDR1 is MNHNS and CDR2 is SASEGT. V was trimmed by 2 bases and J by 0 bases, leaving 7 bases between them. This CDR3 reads CASSEQGLNTEAFF. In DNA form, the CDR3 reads TGTGCCAGCAGTGAACAGGGGTTGAACACTGAAGCTTTCTTT.

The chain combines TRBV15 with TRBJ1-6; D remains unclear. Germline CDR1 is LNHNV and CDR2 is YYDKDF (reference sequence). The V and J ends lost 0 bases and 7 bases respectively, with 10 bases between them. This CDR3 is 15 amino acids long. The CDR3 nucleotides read TGTGCCACCAGCAGAGATCTTCAAGGGAATTCACCCCTCCACTTT. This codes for CATSRDLQGNSPLHF.

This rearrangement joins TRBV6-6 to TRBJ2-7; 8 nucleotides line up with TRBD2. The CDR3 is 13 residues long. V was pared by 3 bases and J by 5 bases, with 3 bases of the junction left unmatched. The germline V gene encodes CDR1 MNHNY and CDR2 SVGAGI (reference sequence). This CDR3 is CASSYSGIDEQYF. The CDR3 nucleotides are TGTGCCAGCAGTTATAGCGGGATTGACGAGCAGTACTTC.

The CDR3 DNA reads as TGTGCCAGCAGTGCGACAGCCGAGGGTTATTCACCCCTCCACTTT. Translated: CASSATAEGYSPLHF. The J gene is TRBJ1-6, the V gene TRBV6-4; D is perhaps TRBD1 (5 bases). The CDR3 has 15 amino acids. Germline CDR1 MRHNA, CDR2 SNTAGT. Trimming left V 4 bases short and J 8 bases short, with 15 bases between.

CDR3 in DNA: TGTGCCAGCAGCACGGGACTAGCGGGGGGCAATGAGCAGTTCTTC. Translated, it gives CASSTGLAGGNEQFF. This chain joins TRBV7-3 and TRBJ2-1; TRBD2 matches 15 bases. V lost 5 bases, J lost 6 bases, and 2 bases stayed unmatched. Germline CDR1 SGHTA, CDR2 FQGTGA. The CDR3 loop spans 15 amino acids. The full variable domain, its missing parts supplied by reference TRBV7-3 and TRBJ2-1, is GAGVSQTPSNKVTEKGKYVELRCDPISGHTALYWYRQSLGQGPEFLIYFQGTGAADDSGLPNDRFFAVRPEGSVSTLKIQRTERGDSAVYLCASSTGLAGGNEQFFGPGTRLTVL.

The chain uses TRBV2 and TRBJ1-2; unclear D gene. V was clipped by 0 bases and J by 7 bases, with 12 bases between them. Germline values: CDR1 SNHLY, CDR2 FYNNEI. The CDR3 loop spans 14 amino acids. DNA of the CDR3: TGTGCCAGCAGTGAAGCTGGGGTCTATGGTGGCTACACCTTC. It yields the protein CASSEAGVYGGYTF.

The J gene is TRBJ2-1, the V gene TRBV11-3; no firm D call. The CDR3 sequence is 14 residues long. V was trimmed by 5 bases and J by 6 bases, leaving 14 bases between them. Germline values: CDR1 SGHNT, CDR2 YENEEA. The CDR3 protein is CASSPKTLSNEQFF. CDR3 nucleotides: TGTGCCAGCAGCCCCAAGACCCTCTCCAATGAGCAGTTCTTC.

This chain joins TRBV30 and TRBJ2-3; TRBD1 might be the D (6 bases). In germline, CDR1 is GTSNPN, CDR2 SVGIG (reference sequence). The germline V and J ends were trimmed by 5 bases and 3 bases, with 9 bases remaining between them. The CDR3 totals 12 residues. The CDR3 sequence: CAWGTPTDTQYF. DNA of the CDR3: TGTGCCTGGGGGACACCGACAGATACGCAGTATTTT. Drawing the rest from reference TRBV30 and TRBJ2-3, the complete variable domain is SQTIHQWPATLVQPVGSPLSLECTVEGTSNPNLYWYRQAAGRGLQLLFYSVGIGQISSEVPQNLSASRPQDRQFILSSKKLLLSDSGFYLCAWGTPTDTQYFGPGTRLTVL.

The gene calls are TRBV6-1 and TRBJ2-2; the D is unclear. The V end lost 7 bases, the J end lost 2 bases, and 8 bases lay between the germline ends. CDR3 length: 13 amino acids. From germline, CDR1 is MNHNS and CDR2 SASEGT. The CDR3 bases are TGTGCCAGCACCGCTATCAACACCGGGGAGCTGTTTTTT. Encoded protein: CASTAINTGELFF.

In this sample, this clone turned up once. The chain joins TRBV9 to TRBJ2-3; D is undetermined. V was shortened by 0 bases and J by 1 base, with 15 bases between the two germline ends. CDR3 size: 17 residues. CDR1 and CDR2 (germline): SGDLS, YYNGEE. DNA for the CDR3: TGTGCCAGCAGCGTAGGGACCCCTTCCCTGGGCACAGATACGCAGTATTTT. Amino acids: CASSVGTPSLGTDTQYF.

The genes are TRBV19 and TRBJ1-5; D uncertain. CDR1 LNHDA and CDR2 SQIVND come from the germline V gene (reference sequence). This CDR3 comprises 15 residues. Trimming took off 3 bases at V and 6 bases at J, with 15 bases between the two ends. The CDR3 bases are TGTGCCAGTAGTATGTGGCCTCGGGTAGGTCAGCCCCAGCATTTT. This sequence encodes CASSMWPRVGQPQHF.

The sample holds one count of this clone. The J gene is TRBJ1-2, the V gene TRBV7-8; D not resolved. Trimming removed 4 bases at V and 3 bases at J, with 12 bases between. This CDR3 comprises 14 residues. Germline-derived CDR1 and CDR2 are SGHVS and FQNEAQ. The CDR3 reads CASSSQGNDYGYTF. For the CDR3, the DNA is TGTGCCAGCAGCTCGCAAGGAAACGACTATGGCTACACCTTC.

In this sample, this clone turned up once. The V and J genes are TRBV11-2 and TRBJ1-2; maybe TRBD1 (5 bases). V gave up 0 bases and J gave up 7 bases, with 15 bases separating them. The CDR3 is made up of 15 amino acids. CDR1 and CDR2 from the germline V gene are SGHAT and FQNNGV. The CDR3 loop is CASSLDLSRVPGYTF. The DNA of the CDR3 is TGTGCCAGCAGCTTAGACTTGAGCAGGGTCCCTGGCTACACCTTC.

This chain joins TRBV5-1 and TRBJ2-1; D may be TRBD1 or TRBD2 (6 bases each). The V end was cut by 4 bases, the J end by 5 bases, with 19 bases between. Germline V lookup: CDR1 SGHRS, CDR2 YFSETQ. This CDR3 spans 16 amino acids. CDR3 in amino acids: CASSPGDRRPNNEQFF. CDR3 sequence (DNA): TGCGCCAGCAGCCCGGGAGACAGGCGACCGAACAATGAGCAGTTCTTC.

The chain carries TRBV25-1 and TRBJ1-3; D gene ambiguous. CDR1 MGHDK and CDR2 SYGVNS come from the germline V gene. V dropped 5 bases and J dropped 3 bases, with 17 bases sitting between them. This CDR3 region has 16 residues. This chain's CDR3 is CASSPLGGIGGNTIYF. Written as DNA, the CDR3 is TGTGCCAGCAGTCCCCTAGGCGGGATCGGTGGAAACACCATATATTTT.

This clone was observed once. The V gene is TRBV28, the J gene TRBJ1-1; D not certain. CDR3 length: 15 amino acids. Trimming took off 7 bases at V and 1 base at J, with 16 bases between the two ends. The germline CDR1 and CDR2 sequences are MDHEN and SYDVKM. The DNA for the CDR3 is TGTGCCAGCACCGACGCCGGACGGTCGAACACTGAAGCTTTCTTT. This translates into CASTDAGRSNTEAFF. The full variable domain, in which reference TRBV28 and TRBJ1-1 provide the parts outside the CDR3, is DVKVTQSSRYLVKRTGEKVFLECVQDMDHENMFWYRQDPGLGLRLIYFSYDVKMKEKGDIPEGYSVSREKKERFSLILESASTNQTSMYLCASTDAGRSNTEAFFGQGTRLTVV.

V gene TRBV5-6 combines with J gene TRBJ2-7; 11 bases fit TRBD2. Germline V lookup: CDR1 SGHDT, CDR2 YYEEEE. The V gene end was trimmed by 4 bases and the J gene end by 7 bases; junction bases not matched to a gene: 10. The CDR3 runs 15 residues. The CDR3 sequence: CASSPPTSGTGEQYF. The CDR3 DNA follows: TGTGCCAGCAGCCCCCCGACTAGCGGGACAGGAGAGCAGTACTTC.

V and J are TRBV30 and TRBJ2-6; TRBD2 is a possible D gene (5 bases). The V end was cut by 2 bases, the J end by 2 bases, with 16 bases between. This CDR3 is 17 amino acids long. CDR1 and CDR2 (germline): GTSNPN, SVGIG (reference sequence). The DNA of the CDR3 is TGTGCCTGGAGTAGAGGGCGGACGAAAACTGGGGCCAACGTCCTGACTTTC. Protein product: CAWSRGRTKTGANVLTF. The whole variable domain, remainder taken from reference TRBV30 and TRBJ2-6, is SQTIHQWPATLVQPVGSPLSLECTVEGTSNPNLYWYRQAAGRGLQLLFYSVGIGQISSEVPQNLSASRPQDRQFILSSKKLLLSDSGFYLCAWSRGRTKTGANVLTFGAGSRLTVL.

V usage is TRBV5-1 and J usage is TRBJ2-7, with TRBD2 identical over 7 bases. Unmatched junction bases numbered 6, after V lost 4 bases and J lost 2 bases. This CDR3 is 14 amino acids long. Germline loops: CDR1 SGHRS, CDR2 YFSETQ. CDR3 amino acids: CASSLAGLAYEQYF. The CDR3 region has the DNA TGCGCCAGCAGCCTGGCCGGACTAGCCTACGAGCAGTACTTC.

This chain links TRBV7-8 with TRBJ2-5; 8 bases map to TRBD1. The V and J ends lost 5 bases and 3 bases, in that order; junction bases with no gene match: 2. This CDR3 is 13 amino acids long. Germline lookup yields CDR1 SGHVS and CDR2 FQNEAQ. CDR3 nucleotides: TGTGCCAGCAGCGCGGACAGGGAAGAGACCCAGTACTTC. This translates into CASSADREETQYF. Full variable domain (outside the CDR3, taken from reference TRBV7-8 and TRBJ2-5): GAGVSQSPRYKVAKRGQDVALRCDPISGHVSLFWYQQALGQGPEFLTYFQNEAQLDKSGLPSDRFFAERPEGSVSTLKIQRTQQEDSAVYLCASSADREETQYFGPGTRLLVL.

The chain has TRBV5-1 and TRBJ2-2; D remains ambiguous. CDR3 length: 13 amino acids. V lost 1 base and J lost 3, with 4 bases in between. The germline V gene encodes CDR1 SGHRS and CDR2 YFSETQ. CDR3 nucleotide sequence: TGCGCCAGCAGCTTGTTTTACACCGGGGAGCTGTTTTTT. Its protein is CASSLFYTGELFF.

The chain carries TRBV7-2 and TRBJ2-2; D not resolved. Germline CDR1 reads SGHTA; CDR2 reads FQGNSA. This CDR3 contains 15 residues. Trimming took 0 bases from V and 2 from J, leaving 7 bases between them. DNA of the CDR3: TGTGCCAGCAGCTTAGCGCCGTTAAACACCGGGGAGCTGTTTTTT. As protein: CASSLAPLNTGELFF.

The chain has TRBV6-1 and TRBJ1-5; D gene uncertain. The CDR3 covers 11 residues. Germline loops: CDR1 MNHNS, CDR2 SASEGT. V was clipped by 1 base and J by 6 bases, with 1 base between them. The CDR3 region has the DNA TGTGCCAGCAGTGAAGTTCAGCCCCAGCATTTT. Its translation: CASSEVQPQHF.

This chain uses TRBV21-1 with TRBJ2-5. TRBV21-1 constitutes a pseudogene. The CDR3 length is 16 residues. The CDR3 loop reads CASIPIAGRSLETQYF. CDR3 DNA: TGTGCCAGCATCCCCATAGCAGGACGGAGTTTGGAGACCCAGTACTTC.

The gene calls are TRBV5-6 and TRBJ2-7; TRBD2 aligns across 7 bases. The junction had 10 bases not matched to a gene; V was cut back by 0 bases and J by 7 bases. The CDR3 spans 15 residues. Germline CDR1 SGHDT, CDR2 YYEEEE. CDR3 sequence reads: CASSLGSGILGEQYF. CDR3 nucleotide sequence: TGTGCCAGCAGCTTGGGAAGCGGGATCTTGGGAGAGCAGTACTTC.

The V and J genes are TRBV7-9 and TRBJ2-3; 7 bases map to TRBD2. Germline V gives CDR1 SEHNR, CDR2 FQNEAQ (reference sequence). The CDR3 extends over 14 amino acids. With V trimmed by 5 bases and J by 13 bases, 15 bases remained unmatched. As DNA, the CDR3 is TGTGCCAGCAGCGTGAATGGGCGGGGGACTGAGGAGTATTTT. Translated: CASSVNGRGTEEYF.